This T cell receptor (beta chain) comes out of a study of T cell repertoires in cytomegalovirus infection. Overall study context: In public TCR beta signatures, there were indications of both CMV infection and matching HLA type. Broader study findings: People with CMV and the relevant HLA were identified by cumulative public TCR beta family frequency. Across the ex vivo response, the dominant clonotypes were HLA-C-restricted CMV-specific TCR beta clonotypes.

As concerns this clonotype: Its target is not known.

One entry per CDR3 protein results from TCRdb running MiXCR on the reads. The repertoire has hundreds of thousands of distinct CDR3 sequences, 20% to 25% of them found once; the top ten carry less than 10%. The CDR3 has 15 amino acids. The V segment lost 1 base and the J segment 3 bases; nucleotides outside the gene matches: 3. From germline, CDR1 is LGHNT and CDR2 FRNRAP. Specimen: CD8+ T cells from PBMCs. The rearrangement uses TRBV12-5 and TRBJ2-7; 10 bases are a match to TRBD1. This receptor was obtained from a human donor in good health (CMV status not recorded). Some clones in this sample may be carry-over from other donors' samples. In DNA, the CDR3 is TGTGCTAGTGGTTTGGGGACAGGGGGAATCTACGAGCAGTACTTC. Protein: CASGLGTGGIYEQYF. Full variable domain (remainder filled in from reference TRBV12-5 and TRBJ2-7): DARVTQTPRHKVTEMGQEVTMRCQPILGHNTVFWYRQTMMQGLELLAYFRNRAPLDDSGMPKDRFSAEMPDATLATLKIQPSEPRDSAVYFCASGLGTGGIYEQYFGPGTRLTVT.